The clone carrying this TCR beta chain occurred a few times. Trimming took 7 bases from V and 3 from J, leaving 18 bases between them. The germline gives CDR1 SEHNR, CDR2 FQNEAQ (reference sequence). This CDR3 comprises 15 residues. Original data processing: Amplified reference gene primers provided the basis for estimating nucleated cell counts. The method was immunoSEQ multiplex PCR; TCRdb's version includes in-frame clones alone and lacks a portion of them. V, J and clone size derive from that table, while D and trimming were established from the DNA sequence. The table records 350,000 to 450,000 clones, roughly 86% of them present only once. The data are from a study of blood T cell repertoires in COVID-19.

Sequencing used peripheral blood. The sequence was obtained from a woman aged 60-70 years with COVID-19, enrolled during active disease. This chain uses TRBV7-9 with TRBJ1-1; the D gene is possibly TRBD1 (6 bases). The CDR3 DNA reads TGTGCCAGCACCAAAACAGGGTCCTGGGACACTGAAGCTTTCTTT. Translation: CASTKTGSWDTEAFF. Complete variable domain (other parts from reference TRBV7-9 and TRBJ1-1): DTGVSQNPRHKITKRGQNVTFRCDPISEHNRLYWYRQTLGQGPEFLTYFQNEAQLEKSRLLSDRFSAERPKGSFSTLEIQRTEQGDSAMYLCASTKTGSWDTEAFFGQGTRLTVV.